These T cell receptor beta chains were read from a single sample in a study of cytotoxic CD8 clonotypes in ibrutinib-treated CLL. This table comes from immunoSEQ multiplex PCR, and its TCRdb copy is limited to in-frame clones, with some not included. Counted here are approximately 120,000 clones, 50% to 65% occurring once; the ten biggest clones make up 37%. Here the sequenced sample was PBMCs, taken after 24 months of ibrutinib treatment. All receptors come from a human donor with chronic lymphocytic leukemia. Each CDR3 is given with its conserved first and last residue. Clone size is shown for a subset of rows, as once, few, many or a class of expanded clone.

CASSYTGKGEQYF TRBV7-3 . TRBJ2-7 13
CASSLSASPRVYNGQFF TRBV7-2 . TRBJ2-1 17
CASSESGTLKYEQYF TRBV25-1 . TRBJ2-7 15
CASSQEGGNQPQHF TRBV7-2 . TRBJ1-5 14
CASIRRTGNTEAFF TRBV6-6 . TRBJ1-1 14
CASSLWGASRTGELFF TRBV7-8 . TRBJ2-2 16
CASSLEMAGAGYTF TRBV5-1 many TRBJ1-2 14
CASTRRGRTDTQYF TRBV21-1 . TRBJ2-3 14
CASSLTVLSSGGELFF TRBV7-3 . TRBJ2-2 16
CASSSLFAGSTDTQYF TRBV5-6 . TRBJ2-3 16
CAIKGGTADTQYF TRBV10-3 once TRBJ2-3 13
CSVGGGGTREQYF TRBV29-1 . TRBJ2-7 13
CASSMGGTMNTEAFF TRBV19 . TRBJ1-1 15
CASSVGGLALGEQYF TRBV9 few TRBJ2-7 15
CASSLRNAPTQYF TRBV7-2 . TRBJ2-5 13